Following are 4 T cell receptor beta chains from one sample sequenced in a study of cytomegalovirus exposure and HLA in healthy donors. The PCR contained 60 Vbeta and 13 Jbeta primers. The protocol was immunoSEQ multiplex PCR, while the TCRdb copy is restricted to in-frame clones and leaves out a portion. The table records 200,000 to 250,000 clones, about 85% of them present only once. Material for sequencing was PBMCs. The source of these receptors is a girl aged 2 to 10 in good health and CMV-seronegative.

This chain connects TRBV23-1 to TRBJ2-2; D might be TRBD2 (5 bases). TRBV23-1 belongs to the ORF category, with a function that is uncertain. The CDR3 consists of 15 residues. The V end was cut by 7 bases, the J end by 0 bases, with 12 bases between. CDR3 residues: CASIQGRANTGELFF. The CDR3 DNA follows: TGCGCCAGCATCCAAGGGAGAGCGAACACCGGGGAGCTGTTTTTT.

The chain carries TRBV6-1 and TRBJ1-3, with D hard to call. Germline-derived CDR1 and CDR2 are MNHNS and SASEGT. This CDR3 has 12 residues. V lost 6 bases and J 4 bases, leaving 7 bases between the germline ends. CDR3 nucleotide sequence: TGTGCCAGCAGCGTAGCAGGAAACACCATATATTTT. It specifies CASSVAGNTIYF.

This clone was counted a single time. The chain is built from TRBV12-2 and TRBJ1-5; TRBD1 is the table's D call, not checked against the DNA. TRBV12-2 constitutes a pseudogene. The CDR3 is made up of 19 amino acids. As DNA, the CDR3 is TGTGCAAGTCGCTTAAGGATGAGACAGGGGCATCTTAGCAATCAGCCCCAGCATTTT. Protein product: CASRLRMRQGHLSNQPQHF.

The V gene is TRBV5-6, the J gene TRBJ2-2, with 8 bases fitting TRBD2. Losses at the gene ends were 1 base for V and 0 bases for J; bases not matched to a gene: 5. The germline V gene has CDR1 SGHDT and CDR2 YYEEEE. The CDR3 has 17 amino acids. CDR3 amino acids: CASSLLAGGANTGELFF. The CDR3 bases are TGTGCCAGCAGCTTGCTGGCGGGGGGCGCGAACACCGGGGAGCTGTTTTTT.